Listed here are 20 T cell receptor beta chains from one sample, sequenced in a study of monozygotic twins with cystic fibrosis. Generated by immunoSEQ multiplex PCR, the TCRdb table keeps only in-frame clones and is missing some. Of tens of thousands of clones listed, around nine tenths are singletons. Specimen: blood. Receptor source: a boy younger than 10 with cystic fibrosis.

The chain's CDR3 is CASSVGRGWPDTQYF. CDR3 coding DNA: TGTGCCAGCAGTGTGGGCAGGGGATGGCCAGATACGCAGTATTTT. This chain links TRBV6-4 with TRBJ2-3; perhaps TRBD1 as D (6 bases). The germline V and J ends were trimmed by 4 bases and 4 bases, with 15 bases remaining between them. This CDR3 region has 15 residues. Per the germline V gene, CDR1 is MRHNA and CDR2 is SNTAGT.

The V and J genes are TRBV19 and TRBJ1-4; tentative D call: TRBD1 (5 bases). The CDR3 extends over 13 amino acids. The V gene lost 4 bases and the J gene lost 8 bases, with 11 bases spanning the gap. CDR1 is LNHDA and CDR2 is SQIVND in the germline V gene (reference sequence). CDR3 sequence: CASSTGTGEKLFF. CDR3 sequence (DNA): TGTGCCAGTAGTACAGGGACGGGAGAAAAACTGTTTTTT.

The J gene is TRBJ1-2, the V gene TRBV5-4; 8 positions match TRBD1. Trimming removed 2 bases from V and 8 bases from J; junction bases left unmatched: 5. Germline V CDR1 and CDR2: SGHNT, YYREEE (reference sequence). This CDR3 contains 13 residues. CDR3 protein: CASSFGTGGGYTF. The CDR3 nucleotides are TGTGCCAGCAGCTTTGGGACAGGAGGGGGCTACACCTTC.

The chain carries TRBV5-6 and TRBJ2-7, with a possible D match to TRBD1 (5 bases). This CDR3 is 11 amino acids long. V lost 4 bases and J lost 3, with 5 bases in between. Germline CDR1 is SGHDT and CDR2 is YYEEEE. The CDR3 sequence: CASSTGYEQYF. The DNA for the CDR3 is TGTGCCAGCAGCACAGGCTACGAGCAGTACTTC.

This chain joins TRBV9 and TRBJ2-5; 7 nucleotides line up with TRBD1. J was trimmed by 5 bases and V by 3 bases; bases with no gene match: 10. The germline V gene has CDR1 SGDLS and CDR2 YYNGEE. The CDR3 runs 15 residues. CDR3 sequence (DNA): TGTGCCAGCAGCGCCAAGACGACAGGGTCCGAGACCCAGTACTTC. This sequence encodes CASSAKTTGSETQYF. Complete variable domain (other parts from reference TRBV9 and TRBJ2-5): DSGVTQTPKHLITATGQRVTLRCSPRSGDLSVYWYQQSLDQGLQFLIQYYNGEERAKGNILERFSAQQFPDLHSELNLSSLELGDSALYFCASSAKTTGSETQYFGPGTRLLVL.

The rearrangement uses TRBV4-2 and TRBJ1-1; TRBD1 matches at 7 bases. CDR3 length equals 16 residues. From germline, CDR1 is LGHNA and CDR2 YNFKEQ. Trimming cost V 3 bases and J 6 bases; bases outside gene matches: 13. Written as DNA, the CDR3 is TGTGCCAGCAGCCACGATCAGGGGGAAGCGGGGTCTGAAGCTTTCTTT. It yields the protein CASSHDQGEAGSEAFF.

V is TRBV7-9 and J is TRBJ1-1; unclear D gene. The germline gives CDR1 SEHNR, CDR2 FQNEAQ (reference sequence). The CDR3 loop spans 13 amino acids. V was cut by 6 bases and J by 6 bases, with 14 bases left in between. In DNA, the CDR3 is TGTGCCAGCAGTGACGGGAGAGCGGCTGAAGCTTTCTTT. Encoded protein: CASSDGRAAEAFF.

The rearrangement links TRBV7-2 to TRBJ2-5; D is unresolved. The CDR3 contains 14 residues. Per the germline V gene, CDR1 is SGHTA and CDR2 is FQGNSA. Trimming pared 2 bases from V and 1 base from J, leaving 8 bases between. The DNA for the CDR3 is TGTGCCAGCAGCTTAATTTTCCCCCAAGAGACCCAGTACTTC. Its protein is CASSLIFPQETQYF.

The genes are TRBV18 and TRBJ1-1, with 7 bases lining up with TRBD1. Germline CDR1 reads KGHSH; CDR2 reads LQKENI. J lost 1 base, V lost 4 bases, and 9 bases had no gene match. The CDR3 has 16 amino acids. CDR3 amino acids: CASSHHRGHENTEAFF. For the CDR3, the DNA is TGTGCCAGCTCACACCACAGGGGCCATGAGAACACTGAAGCTTTCTTT.

The chain has TRBV11-3 and TRBJ2-7, with D perhaps TRBD1 (6 bases). Germline V CDR1 and CDR2: SGHNT, YENEEA. Trimming shortened V by 3 bases and J by 6 bases, and 12 bases separated the two germline ends. The CDR3 sequence is 13 residues long. CDR3 region: CASSFVRGREQYF. As DNA, the CDR3 is TGTGCCAGCAGCTTTGTCAGGGGTCGCGAGCAGTACTTC. Combining the CDR3 with reference TRBV11-3 and TRBJ2-7 gives the whole variable domain EAGVVQSPRYKIIEKKQPVAFWCNPISGHNTLYWYLQNLGQGPELLIRYENEEAVDDSQLPKDRFSAERLKGVDSTLKIQPAELGDSAVYLCASSFVRGREQYFGPGTRLTVT.

The gene calls are TRBV6-5 and TRBJ1-6; TRBD1 matches at 7 bases. V lost 1 base to trimming and J lost 7 bases; unmatched junction nucleotides: 4. Germline V gene sequence: CDR1 MNHEY, CDR2 SVGAGI. The CDR3 covers 15 residues. The DNA for the CDR3 is TGTGCCAGCAGTTACTTTCAGGGGGGGAATTCACCCCTCCACTTT. This sequence encodes CASSYFQGGNSPLHF.

The V and J genes are TRBV4-3 and TRBJ1-6; D unclear. V gave up 4 bases and J gave up 6 bases, with 10 bases separating them. CDR1 and CDR2 from the germline V gene are LGHNA and YSLEER. The CDR3 length is 14 residues. CDR3 DNA sequence: TGCGCCAGCAGCCCGACCGGGCTTAATTCACCCCTCCACTTT. Translating gives CASSPTGLNSPLHF.

The chain is built from TRBV9 and TRBJ2-3; D unresolved. This CDR3 contains 13 residues. Trimming pared 3 bases from V and 6 bases from J, leaving 11 bases between. CDR1 and CDR2 (germline): SGDLS, YYNGEE. CDR3 loop: CASSAITRDTQYF. CDR3 bases: TGTGCCAGCAGCGCTATAACTCGTGATACGCAGTATTTT.

V and J are TRBV9 and TRBJ1-2, with D perhaps TRBD1 (5 bases). CDR3 length equals 17 residues. Per the germline V gene, CDR1 is SGDLS and CDR2 is YYNGEE. The germline V and J ends were trimmed by 1 base and 2 bases, with 18 bases remaining between them. For the CDR3, the DNA is TGTGCCAGCAGCGTAAGCGTGGGGGACGGGGGAAACTATGGCTACACCTTC. This codes for CASSVSVGDGGNYGYTF. Using reference TRBV9 and TRBJ1-2 for the parts outside the CDR3, the full variable domain is DSGVTQTPKHLITATGQRVTLRCSPRSGDLSVYWYQQSLDQGLQFLIQYYNGEERAKGNILERFSAQQFPDLHSELNLSSLELGDSALYFCASSVSVGDGGNYGYTFGSGTRLTVV.

V gene TRBV27 combines with J gene TRBJ1-2; 8 bases are a match to TRBD1. V shed 5 bases and J 3 bases; nucleotides not matched to a gene: 5. The CDR3 is made up of 14 amino acids. CDR1 is MNHEY, CDR2 SMNVEV, per germline (reference sequence). The CDR3 bases are TGTGCCAGCAGTGGACAGGGAGGAGACTATGGCTACACCTTC. Residues: CASSGQGGDYGYTF.

The V call is TRBV5-4, the J call TRBJ2-3; the D call may be TRBD1 or TRBD2 (6 bases each). This CDR3 comprises 14 residues. Germline CDR1 is SGHNT and CDR2 is YYREEE (reference sequence). Trimming cost V 3 bases and J 7 bases, with 15 bases left between them. DNA for the CDR3: TGTGCCAGCAGCTCCCCGCCGGGGGCCTATACGCAGTATTTT. It codes for CASSSPPGAYTQYF.

The chain carries TRBV2 and TRBJ2-6; no reliable D call. The CDR3 is 14 amino acids. With 8 bases removed from V and 4 bases from J, the gap between germline ends came to 12 bases. In germline, CDR1 is SNHLY, CDR2 FYNNEI. CDR3 DNA: TGTGCCAGCGGGTACGCCCCGGGGGCCAACGTCCTGACTTTC. Protein: CASGYAPGANVLTF.

V and J are TRBV21-1 and TRBJ1-1; TRBD1, the D gene given by the table, was not confirmed from the DNA. TRBV21-1 is shown as a pseudogene. The CDR3 is made up of 15 amino acids. The CDR3 DNA is TGTGCCAGCAGACCGTACAGGGGGTTGAACACTGAAGCTTTCTTT. Its protein is CASRPYRGLNTEAFF.

The chain uses TRBV7-9 and TRBJ2-7; possibly TRBD2 for D (6 bases). From germline, CDR1 is SEHNR and CDR2 FQNEAQ (reference sequence). V was trimmed by 8 bases and J by 2 bases, leaving 10 bases between them. The CDR3 is 12 amino acids. The CDR3 sequence is CASGWGAYEQYF. As DNA, the CDR3 is TGTGCCAGCGGATGGGGGGCCTACGAGCAGTACTTC.

The V call is TRBV29-1, the J call TRBJ2-1; 11 bases agree with TRBD2. This CDR3 spans 14 amino acids. V was pared by 1 base and J by 5 bases, with 1 base of the junction left unmatched. Germline V CDR1 and CDR2: SQVTM, ANQGSEA. Here the CDR3 DNA reads TGCAGCGTTGAAGGACTAGCGGGACACAATGAGCAGTTCTTC. Translated: CSVEGLAGHNEQFF.